Below, 14 T cell receptor beta chains from the same sample are listed, as sequenced in a study of cytotoxic CD8 clonotypes in ibrutinib-treated CLL. Some clones are missing from TCRdb's copy, which holds only in-frame ones; the method was immunoSEQ multiplex PCR. In the table there are 150,000 to 200,000 clones, around nine tenths of which are singletons. Sequenced material: PBMCs, taken at disease progression, from a patient treated with ibrutinib. All receptors derive from a human donor with chronic lymphocytic leukemia.

This clone showed up just once. The CDR3 loop is CASSQVQGGLTYNEQFF. CDR3 DNA sequence: TGCGCCAGCAGCCAAGTCCAGGGCGGGTTGACCTACAATGAGCAGTTCTTC. V usage is TRBV4-1 and J usage is TRBJ2-1, with D perhaps matching TRBD1 or TRBD2 (5 bases each). The CDR3 contains 17 residues. Between the trimmed V and J ends, which lost 1 base and 2 bases, there was a span of 15 bases. Germline values: CDR1 MGHRA, CDR2 YSYEKL.

The CDR3 DNA follows: TGTGCCAGTAGTATAGGTGGAAGCGCTTTTGAAGCTTTCTTT. The encoded protein is CASSIGGSAFEAFF. This sequence joins TRBV19 and TRBJ1-1, with unresolved D. CDR1 is LNHDA, CDR2 SQIVND, per germline (reference sequence). The CDR3 sequence is 14 residues long. With 1 base removed from V and 7 bases from J, the gap between germline ends came to 13 bases.

A single count supports this clone. V and J are TRBV12-5 and TRBJ2-3, with D uncertain. Trimming cost V 6 bases and J 4 bases, with 14 bases left between them. The CDR3 length is 14 residues. Germline values: CDR1 LGHNT, CDR2 FRNRAP. The CDR3 nucleotides are TGTGCTAGTGGCTCCCTTCTCCTGGCAGATACGCAGTATTTT. Its protein product is CASGSLLLADTQYF.

The count of this clone is one. The J gene is TRBJ1-2, the V gene TRBV5-1, with TRBD1 matching over 8 bases. The CDR3 loop spans 13 amino acids. Germline V CDR1 and CDR2: SGHRS, YFSETQ. With 4 bases clipped from V and 5 bases from J, the junction kept 4 bases outside the gene matches. The CDR3 is CASSTGQDYGYTF. The CDR3 nucleotides are TGCGCCAGCAGCACGGGACAGGATTATGGCTACACCTTC.

V and J are TRBV19 and TRBJ2-5, with D maybe TRBD2 (5 bases). The CDR3 extends over 13 amino acids. With 5 bases removed from V and 2 bases from J, the gap between germline ends came to 9 bases. The germline V gene encodes CDR1 LNHDA and CDR2 SQIVND (reference sequence). This CDR3 is CASSFPGQETQYF. CDR3 nucleotide sequence: TGTGCCAGTAGTTTCCCGGGACAAGAGACCCAGTACTTC.

This clone came up once. This rearrangement joins TRBV5-3 to TRBJ1-5; 7 bases align to TRBD1. TRBV5-3 is marked as an open reading frame, function uncertain. J lost 0 bases, V lost 0 bases, and 15 bases had no gene match. This CDR3 spans 20 amino acids. The CDR3 reads CARSLAPGQKRDNSNQPQHF. The CDR3 nucleotides read TGTGCCAGAAGCTTGGCCCCGGGACAGAAGAGGGACAATAGCAATCAGCCCCAGCATTTT.

V gene TRBV2 combines with J gene TRBJ1-1; D may be TRBD1 (5 bases). CDR1 and CDR2 from the germline V gene are SNHLY and FYNNEI. Trimming removed 6 bases from V and 1 base from J, with 9 bases in between. This CDR3 is built from 13 residues. The CDR3 loop is CASRGDENTEAFF. The CDR3 region has the DNA TGTGCCAGCAGGGGGGACGAGAACACTGAAGCTTTCTTT.

The chain recombines TRBV9 with TRBJ1-2; D call uncertain. Germline V gene sequence: CDR1 SGDLS, CDR2 YYNGEE. The CDR3 has 13 amino acids. The germline V and J ends were trimmed by 0 bases and 4 bases, with 7 bases remaining between them. CDR3 bases: TGTGCCAGCAGCGTAGGACTGATCTATGGCTACACCTTC. Protein sequence: CASSVGLIYGYTF.

The chain couples TRBV6-5 to TRBJ2-7; the match to TRBD2 covers 13 bases. The germline CDR1 and CDR2 sequences are MNHEY and SVGAGI. The CDR3 is 14 amino acids. J lost 4 bases, V lost 10 bases, and 7 bases had no gene match. CDR3 residues: CATGLAGYNYEQYF. CDR3 nucleotide sequence: TGTGCCACGGGACTAGCGGGATATAATTACGAGCAGTACTTC.

This clone was recorded once. The genes are TRBV19 and TRBJ2-2; D is perhaps TRBD1 (5 bases). Trimming took off 3 bases at V and 4 bases at J, with 9 bases between the two ends. This CDR3 contains 14 residues. Germline lookup yields CDR1 LNHDA and CDR2 SQIVND (reference sequence). CDR3 bases: TGTGCCAGTAGTATGGGGCAGAGCACCGGGGAGCTGTTTTTT. Its protein is CASSMGQSTGELFF.

The chain carries TRBV5-1 and TRBJ2-5, with D possibly being TRBD1 or TRBD2 (5 bases each). Germline V gene data show CDR1 as SGHRS and CDR2 as YFSETQ. The V and J ends lost 4 bases and 2 bases respectively, with 15 bases between them. CDR3 length: 15 amino acids. CDR3 sequence: CASSGAGVQQETQYF. The CDR3 DNA is TGCGCCAGCAGCGGGGCCGGGGTCCAGCAAGAGACCCAGTACTTC.

The chain couples TRBV6-1 to TRBJ2-7; 10 positions agree with TRBD1. The length of the CDR3 is 14 residues. Looked up from germline, CDR1 is MNHNS and CDR2 is SASEGT. Trimming removed 6 bases from V and 6 bases from J; junction bases left unmatched: 8. CDR3 residues: CASSQTGGPGEQYF. DNA of the CDR3: TGTGCCAGCAGCCAGACAGGGGGCCCGGGCGAGCAGTACTTC.

This clone is a singleton in its sample. The chain has TRBV19 and TRBJ2-1; 9 bases match TRBD2. Germline V CDR1 and CDR2: LNHDA, SQIVND (reference sequence). V shed 3 bases and J 3 bases; nucleotides not matched to a gene: 15. The CDR3 contains 19 residues. CDR3 residues: CASSIQSRLAEKIYNEQFF. Written as DNA, the CDR3 is TGTGCCAGTAGTATTCAATCGCGACTAGCGGAAAAGATCTACAATGAGCAGTTCTTC. Looking up the rest from reference TRBV19 and TRBJ2-1 gives the full variable domain: DGGITQSPKYLFRKEGQNVTLSCEQNLNHDAMYWYRQDPGQGLRLIYYSQIVNDFQKGDIAEGYSVSREKKESFPLTVTSAQKNPTAFYLCASSIQSRLAEKIYNEQFFGPGTRLTVL.

The rearrangement joins TRBV7-9 to TRBJ1-3; D not resolved. Trimming shortened V by 1 base and J by 6 bases, and 7 bases separated the two germline ends. Germline V CDR1 and CDR2: SEHNR, FQNEAQ (reference sequence). The CDR3 spans 13 residues. CDR3 protein: CASSLEVKNTIYF. The CDR3 region has the DNA TGTGCCAGCAGCTTAGAGGTCAAAAACACCATATATTTT. The full variable domain, in which reference TRBV7-9 and TRBJ1-3 provide the parts outside the CDR3, is DTGVSQNPRHKITKRGQNVTFRCDPISEHNRLYWYRQTLGQGPEFLTYFQNEAQLEKSRLLSDRFSAERPKGSFSTLEIQRTEQGDSAMYLCASSLEVKNTIYFGEGSWLTVV.